Below, 22 T cell receptor beta chains from the same sample are listed, as sequenced in a study of brain T cells in children with intractable seizures. The method was immunoSEQ multiplex PCR; TCRdb's version includes in-frame clones alone and lacks a portion of them. The sample lists roughly 110,000 clones; roughly 94% were seen once. Sequences were derived from peripheral blood, sampled at surgery. The receptors originated from a boy younger than two with hemimegalencephaly and intractable seizures.

The chain is built from TRBV6-5 and TRBJ1-1; D is uncertain. CDR1 MNHEY and CDR2 SVGAGI come from the germline V gene. CDR3 length: 15 residues. The V and J ends lost 2 bases and 0 bases respectively, with 10 bases between them. In DNA form, the CDR3 reads TGTGCCAGCAGTTACAGGACGGCCATGAACACTGAAGCTTTCTTT. This sequence encodes CASSYRTAMNTEAFF.

The gene calls are TRBV11-2 and TRBJ2-5, with 9 bases that match TRBD1. The CDR3 is 15 residues long. V lost 5 bases, J lost 5 bases, and 9 bases stayed unmatched. Germline lookup yields CDR1 SGHAT and CDR2 FQNNGV. The CDR3 DNA reads TGTGCCAGCAGCGTTAGACAGGGGGTATGGGAGACCCAGTACTTC. This translates into CASSVRQGVWETQYF.

This sequence joins TRBV5-6 and TRBJ1-5; D unclear. V lost 6 bases, J lost 2 bases, and 6 bases lay in between. The CDR3 spans 12 residues. In germline, CDR1 is SGHDT, CDR2 YYEEEE. CDR3 bases: TGTGCCAGCACCTGGGGCAATCAGCCCCAGCATTTT. Protein product: CASTWGNQPQHF.

This CDR3 reads CASSMTGGAYNEQFF. CDR3 DNA sequence: TGTGCCAGCAGTATGACAGGGGGAGCCTACAATGAGCAGTTCTTC. The chain couples TRBV27 to TRBJ2-1; 9 bases map to TRBD1. The V gene end was trimmed by 5 bases and the J gene end by 2 bases; junction bases not matched to a gene: 4. Germline-derived CDR1 and CDR2 are MNHEY and SMNVEV (reference sequence). The CDR3 is 15 residues long.

The rearrangement uses TRBV19 and TRBJ1-1; D perhaps matches TRBD1 (5 bases). V dropped 2 bases and J dropped 1 base, with 5 bases sitting between them. The CDR3 sequence is 13 residues long. The V gene's germline CDR1 is LNHDA and CDR2 SQIVND (reference sequence). The CDR3 protein is CASSIQGNTEAFF. CDR3 DNA sequence: TGTGCCAGTAGTATACAGGGGAACACTGAAGCTTTCTTT. Variable domain in full (rest from reference TRBV19 and TRBJ1-1): DGGITQSPKYLFRKEGQNVTLSCEQNLNHDAMYWYRQDPGQGLRLIYYSQIVNDFQKGDIAEGYSVSREKKESFPLTVTSAQKNPTAFYLCASSIQGNTEAFFGQGTRLTVV.

This sequence joins TRBV6-5 and TRBJ2-1; D not certain. Trimming took 5 bases from V and 0 from J, leaving 11 bases between them. CDR3 size: 15 residues. Germline CDR1 MNHEY, CDR2 SVGAGI. CDR3 DNA sequence: TGTGCCAGCAGTCCCTTAGACCCCTCCTACAATGAGCAGTTCTTC. The encoded protein is CASSPLDPSYNEQFF.

This chain connects TRBV28 to TRBJ1-1; D unclear. CDR3 length: 14 residues. V was clipped by 4 bases and J by 1 base, with 10 bases between them. Germline CDR1 and CDR2: MDHEN and SYDVKM. CDR3 in amino acids: CASSSLLGNTEAFF. CDR3 coding DNA: TGTGCCAGCAGTTCTCTTTTGGGGAACACTGAAGCTTTCTTT.

The CDR3 coding sequence is TGTGCCAGTAGTATTCCCGAGACAGGTCCGAACACCGGGGAGCTGTTTTTT. It specifies CASSIPETGPNTGELFF. The chain uses TRBV19 and TRBJ2-2, with D maybe TRBD1 (6 bases). Per the germline V gene, CDR1 is LNHDA and CDR2 is SQIVND (reference sequence). With 3 bases removed from V and 0 bases from J, the gap between germline ends came to 14 bases. The length of the CDR3 is 17 residues.

This rearrangement joins TRBV6-4 to TRBJ2-1, with 7 bases lining up with TRBD1. CDR1 is MRHNA and CDR2 is SNTAGT in the germline V gene. The CDR3 spans 14 residues. After removal of 2 bases from V and 6 bases from J, the junction contained 4 bases not matched to a gene. The CDR3 reads CASSDGAGGNEQFF. The DNA of the CDR3 is TGTGCCAGCAGTGACGGGGCAGGGGGCAATGAGCAGTTCTTC.

This chain uses TRBV7-9 with TRBJ1-2, with a tentative D call TRBD1 (5 bases). The CDR3 runs to 14 residues. The V end was cut by 4 bases, the J end by 8 bases, with 17 bases between. The germline gives CDR1 SEHNR, CDR2 FQNEAQ (reference sequence). The CDR3 DNA is TGTGCCAGCAGCTCACCTCCGAGGGGCGTAGGCTACACCTTC. Encoded protein: CASSSPPRGVGYTF.

The chain has TRBV5-1 and TRBJ1-4; D may be TRBD1 (6 bases). The length of the CDR3 is 13 residues. Germline V CDR1 and CDR2: SGHRS, YFSETQ. V lost 10 bases to trimming and J lost 3 bases, with 13 bases between them. The CDR3 region has the DNA TGCGCCTCGGCGGGGGCAGCTAATGAAAAACTGTTTTTT. It translates to CASAGAANEKLFF.

The CDR3 DNA reads as TGTGCCAGCAGTGGACCCTACGAGCAGTACTTC. This encodes CASSGPYEQYF. This sequence joins TRBV25-1 and TRBJ2-7; D gene ambiguous. The CDR3 sequence is 11 residues long. Germline-derived CDR1 and CDR2 are MGHDK and SYGVNS. V was clipped by 4 bases and J by 2 bases, with 3 bases between them.

The J gene is TRBJ1-5, the V gene TRBV19; D remains ambiguous. This CDR3 spans 14 amino acids. Germline V gives CDR1 LNHDA, CDR2 SQIVND (reference sequence). V was trimmed by 10 bases and J by 1 base, leaving 14 bases between them. The CDR3 DNA sequence: TGTGCCACACGAGGCTCACACAGCAATCAGCCCCAGCATTTT. Its translation is CATRGSHSNQPQHF.

The genes are TRBV10-3 and TRBJ2-2; the D gene is possibly TRBD2 (5 bases). Germline V gene lookup returns CDR1 ENHRY and CDR2 SYGVKD. The CDR3 length is 12 residues. With 7 bases removed from V and 6 bases from J, the gap between germline ends came to 9 bases. The CDR3: CAINPGAGELFF. Here the CDR3 DNA reads TGTGCCATCAACCCCGGGGCCGGGGAGCTGTTTTTT.

The chain recombines TRBV10-3 with TRBJ2-3; TRBD2 matches 9 bases. The CDR3 extends over 13 amino acids. V lost 11 bases to trimming and J lost 6 bases; unmatched junction nucleotides: 9. Germline V gene sequence: CDR1 ENHRY, CDR2 SYGVKD. CDR3 sequence reads: CAVASLAGDTQYF. DNA for the CDR3: TGTGCCGTCGCGAGCCTAGCGGGGGATACGCAGTATTTT.

The V gene is TRBV4-2, the J gene TRBJ2-1, with TRBD2 identical over 10 bases. V trimming: 1 base; J trimming: 5 bases; junction bases outside the gene matches: 5. There are 16 residues in the CDR3. CDR1 is LGHNA and CDR2 is YNFKEQ in the germline V gene. The CDR3 reads CASSQAGLAGDNEQFF. DNA for the CDR3: TGTGCCAGCAGCCAAGCGGGTCTAGCGGGAGACAATGAGCAGTTCTTC.

This rearrangement joins TRBV1 to TRBJ2-7; the table's TRBD2 call for D was not verified on the DNA. TRBV1 is annotated as a pseudogene. The CDR3 spans 15 residues. In DNA form, the CDR3 reads TGCACCAGCAGCCATGGCGGGGACTGCTCCTACGAGCAGTACTTC. It codes for CTSSHGGDCSYEQYF.

This chain joins TRBV3-1 (or the pseudogene TRBV3-2) and TRBJ2-2, with D unclear. The V end lost 4 bases, the J end lost 7 bases, and 13 bases lay between the germline ends. The CDR3 sequence is 14 residues long. Germline loops: CDR1 LGHDT, CDR2 YNNKEL (reference sequence). The CDR3 sequence is CASSPHGASGELFF. The CDR3 DNA reads TGTGCCAGCAGCCCCCACGGCGCCAGCGGGGAGCTGTTTTTT.

The chain has TRBV5-4 and TRBJ2-1, with 9 bases that match TRBD1. The V gene's germline CDR1 is SGHNT and CDR2 YYREEE (reference sequence). There are 13 residues in the CDR3. After removal of 3 bases from V and 5 bases from J, the junction contained 0 bases not matched to a gene. This CDR3 is CASSWDRDNEQFF. In DNA form, the CDR3 reads TGTGCCAGCAGCTGGGACAGGGACAATGAGCAGTTCTTC.

V is TRBV27 and J is TRBJ2-1; D possibly uses TRBD1 or TRBD2 (5 bases each). This CDR3 is built from 15 residues. Germline V gives CDR1 MNHEY, CDR2 SMNVEV (reference sequence). Trimming left V 0 bases short and J 12 bases short, with 18 bases between. Here the CDR3 reads CASSLSEVGTPWQFF. CDR3 DNA: TGTGCCAGCAGTTTATCGGAGGTGGGGACCCCATGGCAGTTCTTC.

The rearrangement links TRBV14 to TRBJ1-1; D remains ambiguous. From germline, CDR1 is SGHDN and CDR2 FVKESK. The CDR3 is 13 amino acids. The germline V and J ends were trimmed by 4 bases and 2 bases, with 8 bases remaining between them. CDR3 sequence reads: CASSLKRNTEAFF. The DNA of the CDR3 is TGTGCCAGCAGCCTTAAGAGAAACACTGAAGCTTTCTTT. The whole variable domain, filled in from reference TRBV14 and TRBJ1-1, reads EAGVTQFPSHSVIEKGQTVTLRCDPISGHDNLYWYRRVMGKEIKFLLHFVKESKQDESGMPNNRFLAERTGGTYSTLKVQPAELEDSGVYFCASSLKRNTEAFFGQGTRLTVV.

This chain links TRBV10-2 with TRBJ2-5, with D unresolved. V lost 6 bases to trimming and J lost 2 bases, with 4 bases between them. The CDR3 is 11 amino acids. Per the germline V gene, CDR1 is WSHSY and CDR2 is SAAADI. CDR3 loop: CASREQETQYF. The DNA for the CDR3 is TGCGCCAGCAGGGAACAAGAGACCCAGTACTTC.